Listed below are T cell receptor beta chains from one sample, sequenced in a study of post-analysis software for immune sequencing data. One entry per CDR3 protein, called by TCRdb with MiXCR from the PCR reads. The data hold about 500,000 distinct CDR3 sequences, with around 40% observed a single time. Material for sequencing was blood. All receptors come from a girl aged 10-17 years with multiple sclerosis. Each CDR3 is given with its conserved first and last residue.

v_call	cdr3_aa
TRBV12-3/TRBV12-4	CASSPDRGGTDTQYF
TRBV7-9	CASARQGRQQYF
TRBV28	CATKVGDLSYEQYF
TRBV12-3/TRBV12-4	CASRLDENYGYTF
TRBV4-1	CASSQGLAGGGEQFF
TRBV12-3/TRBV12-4	CASSRGRAPNYGYTF
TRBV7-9	CASSTRAGFYSYEQYF
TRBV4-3	CASSQDSGRDEQYF
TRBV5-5	CASSQEGTSGRNTGELFF
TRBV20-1	CSARIPAGGYEQYF
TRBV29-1	CSVEGRDRGPSGANVLTF
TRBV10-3	CATGITRGHISSPLHF
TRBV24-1	CATSDSGLAGLSEQFF
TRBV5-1	CASSLVGASGETQYF